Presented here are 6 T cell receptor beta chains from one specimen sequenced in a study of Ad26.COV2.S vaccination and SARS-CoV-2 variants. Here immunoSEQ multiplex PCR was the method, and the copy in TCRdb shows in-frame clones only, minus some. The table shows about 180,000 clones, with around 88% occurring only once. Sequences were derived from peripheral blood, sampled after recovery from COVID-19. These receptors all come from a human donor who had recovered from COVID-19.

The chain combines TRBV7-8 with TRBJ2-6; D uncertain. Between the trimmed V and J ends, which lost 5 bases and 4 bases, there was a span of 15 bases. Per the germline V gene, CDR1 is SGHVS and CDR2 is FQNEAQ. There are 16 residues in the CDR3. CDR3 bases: TGTGCCAGCAGCCCGACGGGCCTAGGCGGGGCCAACGTCCTGACTTTC. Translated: CASSPTGLGGANVLTF.

The CDR3 DNA reads as TGTGCCAGCTCCACAACGGGAGCGGGAGGGTACAATGAGCAGTTCTTC. This translates into CASSTTGAGGYNEQFF. The V call is TRBV9, the J call TRBJ2-1; 10 bases are a match to TRBD2. J lost 4 bases, V lost 7 bases, and 11 bases had no gene match. Germline V lookup: CDR1 SGDLS, CDR2 YYNGEE. The CDR3 runs 16 residues.

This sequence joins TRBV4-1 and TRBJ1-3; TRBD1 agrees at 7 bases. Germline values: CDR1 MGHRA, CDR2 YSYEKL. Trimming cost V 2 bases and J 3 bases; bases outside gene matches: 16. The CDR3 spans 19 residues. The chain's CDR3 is CASSQFALGQSLFGNTIYF. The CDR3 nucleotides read TGCGCCAGCAGCCAATTCGCGCTGGGACAGAGCCTTTTTGGAAACACCATATATTTT.

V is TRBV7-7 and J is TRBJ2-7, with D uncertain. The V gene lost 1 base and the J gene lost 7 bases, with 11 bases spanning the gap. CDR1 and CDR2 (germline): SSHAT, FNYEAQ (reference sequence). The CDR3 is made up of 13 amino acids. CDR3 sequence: CASSLDPAGEQYF. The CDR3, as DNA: TGTGCCAGCAGCTTAGACCCCGCTGGGGAGCAGTACTTC.

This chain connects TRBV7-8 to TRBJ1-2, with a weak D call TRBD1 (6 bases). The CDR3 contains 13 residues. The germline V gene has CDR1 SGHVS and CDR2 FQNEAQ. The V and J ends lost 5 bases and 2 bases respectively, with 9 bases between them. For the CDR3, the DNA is TGTGCCAGCAGCGAAACAGGGAACTATGGCTACACCTTC. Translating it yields CASSETGNYGYTF.

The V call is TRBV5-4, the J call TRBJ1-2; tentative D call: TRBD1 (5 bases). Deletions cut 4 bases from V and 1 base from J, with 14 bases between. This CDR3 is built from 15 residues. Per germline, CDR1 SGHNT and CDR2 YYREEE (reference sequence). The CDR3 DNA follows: TGTGCCAGCAGCCGAGAGAGGGGAGGTAACTATGGCTACACCTTC. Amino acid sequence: CASSRERGGNYGYTF.